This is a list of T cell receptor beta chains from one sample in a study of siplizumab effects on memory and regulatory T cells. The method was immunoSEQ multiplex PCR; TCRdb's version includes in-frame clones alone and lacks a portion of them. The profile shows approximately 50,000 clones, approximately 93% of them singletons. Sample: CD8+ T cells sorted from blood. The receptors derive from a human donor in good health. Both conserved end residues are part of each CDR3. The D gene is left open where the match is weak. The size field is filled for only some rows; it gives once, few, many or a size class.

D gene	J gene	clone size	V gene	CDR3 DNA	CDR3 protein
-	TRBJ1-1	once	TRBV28	TGTGCCAGCAGTGATCAGAACACTGAAGCTTTCTTT	CASSDQNTEAFF
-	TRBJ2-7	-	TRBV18	TGTGCCAGCTCACCATTTGTGAACGAGCAGTACTTC	CASSPFVNEQYF
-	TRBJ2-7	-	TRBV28	TGTGCCAGCAGTTCGGGGACGACCTACGAGCAGTACTTC	CASSSGTTYEQYF
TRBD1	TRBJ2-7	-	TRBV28	TGTGCCAGCAGTACCCTAGGGACAGGGAACGAGCAGTACTTC	CASSTLGTGNEQYF
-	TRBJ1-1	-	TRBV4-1	TGCGCCAGCAGCCAAGATGTAGTGTCGGGGAGTCACGCTGAAGCTTTCTTT	CASSQDVVSGSHAEAFF
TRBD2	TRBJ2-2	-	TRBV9	TGTGCCAGCAGCGAAGATAGCGGGAGGGCCTATACCGGGGAGCTGTTTTTT	CASSEDSGRAYTGELFF
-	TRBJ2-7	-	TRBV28	TGTGCCAGCAGTTTCCCCCTCACGACAGTTCGCGAGCAGTACTTC	CASSFPLTTVREQYF
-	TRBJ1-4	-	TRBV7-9	TGTGCCAGCAGCCCGGACGCTCACTCCGTGCGAGATGAAAAACTGTTTTTT	CASSPDAHSVRDEKLFF
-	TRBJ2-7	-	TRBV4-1	TGCGCCAGCAGCCAACAGACTGCCTACGAGCAGTACTTC	CASSQQTAYEQYF
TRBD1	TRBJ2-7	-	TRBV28	TGTGCCAGCAGTTCGGCCGAAACAAATGACAGGGGGCTTTTCGGCGAGCAGTACTTC	CASSSAETNDRGLFGEQYF
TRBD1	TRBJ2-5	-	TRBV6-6	TGTGCCAGCAGTTCGGCACCTAGGGGGCAGCAAGAGACCCAGTACTTC	CASSSAPRGQQETQYF
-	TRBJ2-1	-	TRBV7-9	TGTGCCAGCAGCCCCGAGGGAGCGTATTTCAATGAGCAGTTCTTC	CASSPEGAYFNEQFF
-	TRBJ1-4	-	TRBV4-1	TGCGCCAGCAGCCCGGAGGTATCCGCGACTAATGAAAAACTGTTTTTT	CASSPEVSATNEKLFF
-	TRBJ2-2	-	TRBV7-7	TGTGCCAGCAGCGGGAGCCTGACAGCGAACACCGGGGAGCTGTTTTTT	CASSGSLTANTGELFF
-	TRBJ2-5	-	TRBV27	TGTGCCAGCAGTACCGGGGTATTGGAGACCCAGTACTTC	CASSTGVLETQYF
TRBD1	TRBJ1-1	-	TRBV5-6	TGTGCCAGCAGTTTCCCGGGACAGGGGTTGAACACTGAAGCTTTCTTT	CASSFPGQGLNTEAFF
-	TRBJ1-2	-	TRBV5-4	TGTGCCAGCAGCTTAAGTGGAGCTAACTATGGCTACACCTTC	CASSLSGANYGYTF
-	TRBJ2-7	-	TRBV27	TGTGCCAGCAGTTTATTAGCGACTAATTACGAGCAGTACTTC	CASSLLATNYEQYF
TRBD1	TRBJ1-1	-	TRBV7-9	TGTGCCAGCAGGTTCATTAGGGGACAGGGCCCTGAAGCTTTCTTT	CASRFIRGQGPEAFF
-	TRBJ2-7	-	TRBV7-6	TGTGCCAGCAGCCCCCTCCTGGGGTCCAGCTACGAGCAGTACTTC	CASSPLLGSSYEQYF
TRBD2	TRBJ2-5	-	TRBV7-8	TGTGCCAGCAGCCCAGACCCTAGCGGGAGTGGTGTGACCCAGTACTTC	CASSPDPSGSGVTQYF
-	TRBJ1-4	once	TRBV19	TGTGCCAGTAGACCCGGAGGGGATGAAAAACTGTTTTTT	CASRPGGDEKLFF